These 3 T cell receptor beta chains came from one sample sequenced in a study of T cell repertoires in cytomegalovirus infection. For these receptors, no antigen is known. Via MiXCR, TCRdb re-called the reads, giving one row per CDR3 protein. Among about 830,000 distinct CDR3 sequences listed, over 25% were seen once. The sequencing here drew on cultured CD8+ T cells from PBMCs, taken from culture after CMV antigen stimulation. The receptors originated from a human donor in good health (CMV status not recorded). Some clones in this sample may be carry-over from other donors' samples.

The chain links TRBV12-3 or TRBV12-4 to TRBJ2-1, with unresolved D. V was cut by 1 base and J by 0 bases, with 10 bases left in between. The length of the CDR3 is 16 residues. The CDR3 loop is CASSLDPSSSYNEQFF. CDR3 sequence (DNA): TGTGCCAGCAGTTTAGACCCGTCGAGCTCCTACAATGAGCAGTTCTTC.

This clonotype is a singleton in its sample. J is TRBJ1-3 and V is TRBV7-4; no reliable D call. V lost 1 base, J lost 1 base, and 17 bases lay in between. Germline lookup yields CDR1 SGHVT and CDR2 SQSDAQ. CDR3 length: 18 residues. The DNA of the CDR3 is TGTGCCAGCAGCTTAGGTTACCGGGATTTTCCTTCTGGAAACACCATATATTTT. Its protein product is CASSLGYRDFPSGNTIYF.

The chain uses TRBV2 and TRBJ1-4, with D hard to call. This CDR3 contains 14 residues. Looked up from germline, CDR1 is SNHLY and CDR2 is FYNNEI. With 7 bases removed from V and 0 bases from J, the gap between germline ends came to 9 bases. The CDR3 DNA reads as TGTGCCAGCACTGACGGTGCAACTAATGAAAAACTGTTTTTT. Encoded protein: CASTDGATNEKLFF.